This T cell receptor (beta chain) is drawn from a study of CD8 T cells in Susac syndrome. Study context: Among the Susac syndrome patients sequenced, five or six had active disease and under ten were in remission. At blood draw, Susac syndrome patients were therapy-naive, on corticosteroids, or on intravenous immunoglobulin alone.

V shed 6 bases and J shed 0 bases, with 9 bases lying between them. The V gene's germline CDR1 is DFQATT and CDR2 SNEGSKA (reference sequence). CDR3 length: 13 amino acids. About 0.45 to 1 ug RNA was reverse transcribed with random hexamers. TCRdb recomputed calls from the immunoSEQ multiplex PCR reads with MiXCR, one row per CDR3 protein. The sample includes 70,000 to 100,000 distinct CDR3 sequences, 96% of them seen just once. The rearrangement links TRBV20-1 to TRBJ1-3, with D possibly being TRBD1 (5 bases). This TCR was sampled from a human donor with Susac syndrome. The sequencing sample was made of CD8+ T cells from PBMCs. The CDR3 reads CSARDGSGNTIYF. In DNA, the CDR3 is TGCAGTGCGAGGGACGGCTCTGGAAACACCATATATTTT.